The clone carrying this T cell receptor beta chain was detected only once. Its antigen remains unknown. Assay used: immunoSEQ multiplex PCR; TCRdb lists only in-frame clones, some missing. The sample yields 55,000 to 70,000 clones, 91% seen once. The record originates from a study of cytomegalovirus exposure and HLA in healthy donors. Overall study results and limits: The authors enumerated 150 to 200 TCR beta chains as linked to cytomegalovirus. For cytomegalovirus status, the classifier reportedly gave diagnoses with high specificity and sensitivity. Three CMV-associated chains were confirmed in vitro to be specific for CMV antigens.

The CDR3 covers 14 residues. CDR1 and CDR2 (germline): ENHRY, SYGVKD. V shed 2 bases and J shed 0 bases, with 8 bases lying between them. This chain links TRBV10-3 with TRBJ2-7; perhaps TRBD2 as D (5 bases). Sequenced sample: PBMCs. The source of this sequence is a woman aged 30 to 39 in good health and CMV-seronegative. CDR3 nucleotide sequence: TGTGCCATCAGTGAGAGCGACTACTCCTACGAGCAGTACTTC. Its translation: CAISESDYSYEQYF.